This T cell receptor beta chain was found in a study of T-cell reconstitution after alpha-beta-depleted transplantation in children. Study observations and caveats: By one year post-transplant, T-cell counts and diversity largely arose from T cells that were newly produced. After transplant, at about two months, alpha-beta T cells were reportedly derived from several hundred expanded graft clones.

Unique molecular identifiers featured in how the TCRbeta library was prepared. One entry per CDR3 protein, called by TCRdb with MiXCR from the PCR reads. The table lists about 300,000 distinct CDR3 sequences, about 9.5% of them singletons, with around 7.5% in the top ten. Trimming at V came to 6 bases and at J to 0 bases, leaving 4 bases not matched to a gene. The CDR3 length is 16 residues. This clonotype was counted ten times or more. Its specificity is not known. The sample here was PBMCs, taken before TCRalphabeta/CD19-depleted stem cell transplant. The source is a boy under two years old with acute myeloid leukemia, due to receive a stem cell transplant. V and J are TRBV12-3 or TRBV12-4 and TRBJ1-6; 8 bases line up with TRBD1. CDR3 sequence: CASRRDRSSYNSPLHF. The CDR3, as DNA: TGTGCCAGCAGAAGGGACAGGAGCTCCTATAATTCACCCCTCCACTTT.